These 32 T cell receptor beta chains came from one sample sequenced in a study of blood T cell repertoires in COVID-19. Method: immunoSEQ multiplex PCR; TCRdb's copy keeps in-frame clones and lacks some. The sample yields 220,000 or so clones, 70% to 85% seen once. Sequenced sample: PBMCs or T cells enriched from blood (not recorded which). The origin of the receptors is a woman aged 55-69 years who had recovered from COVID-19.

For the CDR3, the DNA is TGTGCCAGCAGTCCAGGGGATACTAGCAATCAGCCCCAGCATTTT. Amino acids: CASSPGDTSNQPQHF. The J gene is TRBJ1-5, the V gene TRBV5-5; the D gene is possibly TRBD1 (6 bases). Germline V gene lookup returns CDR1 SGHKS and CDR2 YYEKEE (reference sequence). The V gene lost 5 bases and the J gene lost 0 bases, with 12 bases spanning the gap. The CDR3 sequence is 15 residues long. Complete variable domain (other parts from reference TRBV5-5 and TRBJ1-5): DAGVTQSPTHLIKTRGQQVTLRCSPISGHKSVSWYQQVLGQGPQFIFQYYEKEERGRGNFPDRFSARQFPNYSSELNVNALLLGDSALYLCASSPGDTSNQPQHFGDGTRLSIL.

The chain is built from TRBV29-1 and TRBJ2-3; 13 bases line up with TRBD2. Trimming took 7 bases from V and 3 from J; bases not matched to a gene: 4. The germline V gene encodes CDR1 SQVTM and CDR2 ANQGSEA. CDR3 length equals 14 residues. CDR3 residues: CSGLAGGGTDTQYF. Here the CDR3 DNA reads TGCAGCGGACTAGCGGGAGGAGGGACAGATACGCAGTATTTT.

The rearrangement joins TRBV5-4 to TRBJ2-1; TRBD2 matches at 16 bases. V was clipped by 5 bases and J by 2 bases; unmatched bases: 4. The CDR3 extends over 17 amino acids. Germline values: CDR1 SGHNT, CDR2 YYREEE (reference sequence). The CDR3 bases are TGTGCCAGCAGACCCGGGACTAGCGGGGGGGCCTACAATGAGCAGTTCTTC. It encodes CASRPGTSGGAYNEQFF.

The J gene is TRBJ2-7, the V gene TRBV27; weak D call: TRBD1 (5 bases). Germline CDR1 reads MNHEY; CDR2 reads SMNVEV (reference sequence). The CDR3 is 13 residues long. The germline V and J ends were trimmed by 3 bases and 2 bases, with 8 bases remaining between them. Written as DNA, the CDR3 is TGTGCCAGCAGTTTCGCAGGGACCTACGAGCAGTACTTC. Translated: CASSFAGTYEQYF.

The chain uses TRBV12-3 or TRBV12-4 and TRBJ1-5, with D unclear. V was cut by 5 bases and J by 3 bases, with 5 bases left in between. The CDR3 is 12 residues long. This chain's CDR3 is CASSPPNQPQHF. CDR3 nucleotides: TGTGCCAGCAGTCCTCCCAATCAGCCCCAGCATTTT.

The V and J genes are TRBV6-5 and TRBJ1-1; perhaps TRBD1 as D (6 bases). CDR1 is MNHEY and CDR2 is SVGAGI in the germline V gene. This CDR3 is 14 amino acids long. Deletions cut 5 bases from V and 1 base from J, with 11 bases between. For the CDR3, the DNA is TGTGCCAGCAGTAGACAGGCGGAGAACACTGAAGCTTTCTTT. Translated: CASSRQAENTEAFF.

The J gene is TRBJ1-2, the V gene TRBV7-9; 8 bases align to TRBD1. This CDR3 spans 14 amino acids. The ends lost 6 bases at V and 8 bases at J; junction bases unmatched: 11. The germline V gene has CDR1 SEHNR and CDR2 FQNEAQ (reference sequence). In DNA, the CDR3 is TGTGCCAGCAGTATTTCAGGGGGCGCGGAGGGCTACACCTTC. This translates into CASSISGGAEGYTF.

This clone was seen only a few times. The CDR3 bases are TGTGCCACCAGTGATTTGCTACAGGGGGCCCTCATGAACACTGAAGCTTTCTTT. This translates into CATSDLLQGALMNTEAFF. The rearrangement uses TRBV24-1 and TRBJ1-1; 9 bases line up with TRBD1. With V trimmed by 0 bases and J by 0 bases, 7 bases remained unmatched. This CDR3 spans 18 amino acids. Looked up from germline, CDR1 is KGHDR and CDR2 is SFDVKD.

The chain uses TRBV5-1 and TRBJ1-4; TRBD1 agrees at 10 bases. The germline CDR1 and CDR2 sequences are SGHRS and YFSETQ. CDR3 size: 18 residues. J gave up 3 bases and V 5 bases, and 13 bases lay outside the gene matches. DNA for the CDR3: TGCGCCAGCAGATCCGGGACAGGGGCGAAAGGGGCTAATGAAAAACTGTTTTTT. Its protein is CASRSGTGAKGANEKLFF. The entire variable domain, with the rest obtained from reference TRBV5-1 and TRBJ1-4, is as follows: KAGVTQTPRYLIKTRGQQVTLSCSPISGHRSVSWYQQTPGQGLQFLFEYFSETQRNKGNFPGRFSGRQFSNSRSEMNVSTLELGDSALYLCASRSGTGAKGANEKLFFGSGTQLSVL.

This clone was picked up one time. This chain connects TRBV5-4 to TRBJ2-1; 14 bases match TRBD2. This CDR3 has 18 amino acids. The germline V gene encodes CDR1 SGHNT and CDR2 YYREEE (reference sequence). The V gene end was trimmed by 3 bases and the J gene end by 0 bases; junction bases not matched to a gene: 5. CDR3 nucleotide sequence: TGTGCCAGCAGCTCGGGACTAGCGGGAGCCACCTCCTACAATGAGCAGTTCTTC. Its translation: CASSSGLAGATSYNEQFF.

The rearrangement joins TRBV5-4 to TRBJ1-3; D not certain. Germline CDR1 SGHNT, CDR2 YYREEE (reference sequence). Trimming removed 1 base from V and 0 bases from J, with 8 bases in between. The CDR3 length is 15 residues. This chain's CDR3 is CASSLTGSSGNTIYF. As DNA, the CDR3 is TGTGCCAGCAGCTTGACCGGGAGCTCTGGAAACACCATATATTTT.

The genes are TRBV7-2 and TRBJ2-7; the D gene is possibly TRBD2 (5 bases). CDR3 size: 13 residues. V lost 5 bases to trimming and J lost 4 bases, with 12 bases between them. Per germline, CDR1 SGHTA and CDR2 FQGNSA. CDR3 protein: CASSATTGYEQYF. The CDR3 bases are TGTGCCAGCAGCGCCACGACGGGGTACGAGCAGTACTTC.

This sequence joins TRBV7-2 and TRBJ2-1; TRBD2 matches 7 bases. V shed 0 bases and J 9 bases; nucleotides not matched to a gene: 11. Germline V lookup: CDR1 SGHTA, CDR2 FQGNSA. The CDR3 consists of 16 residues. The CDR3 loop reads CASSLATGTNSIEQFF. The CDR3 nucleotides are TGTGCCAGCAGCTTAGCGACCGGGACTAATTCGATTGAGCAGTTCTTC.

The V and J genes are TRBV12-3 or TRBV12-4 and TRBJ2-7, with TRBD1 as a possible D gene (5 bases). This CDR3 spans 13 amino acids. Trimming cost V 6 bases and J 2 bases, with 11 bases left between them. The CDR3 protein is CASSLGPPYEQYF. The CDR3 DNA follows: TGTGCCAGCAGCTTGGGGCCCCCCTACGAGCAGTACTTC.

The chain combines TRBV11-3 with TRBJ2-5; D possibly corresponds to TRBD1 (6 bases). The CDR3 is 14 amino acids. V was cut by 0 bases and J by 3 bases, with 8 bases left in between. Looked up from germline, CDR1 is SGHNT and CDR2 is YENEEA. The CDR3 nucleotides read TGTGCCAGCAGCTTAGATGGGGGCAAAGAGACCCAGTACTTC. Translating it yields CASSLDGGKETQYF.

The gene calls are TRBV7-9 and TRBJ1-4, with 9 bases aligning to TRBD1. V trimming: 0 bases; J trimming: 3 bases; junction bases outside the gene matches: 8. Germline assignment: CDR1 SEHNR and CDR2 FQNEAQ (reference sequence). This CDR3 has 18 amino acids. The CDR3 DNA is TGTGCCAGCAGCTTAGCCCCGGGACAGGGAGCGGCTAATGAAAAACTGTTTTTT. Encoded protein: CASSLAPGQGAANEKLFF. Together with reference TRBV7-9 and TRBJ1-4, the CDR3 gives the full variable domain: DTGVSQNPRHKITKRGQNVTFRCDPISEHNRLYWYRQTLGQGPEFLTYFQNEAQLEKSRLLSDRFSAERPKGSFSTLEIQRTEQGDSAMYLCASSLAPGQGAANEKLFFGSGTQLSVL.

As to this clone: At one of its ends the junction is not consistent with the germline gene, which may arise from a read error. V is TRBV18 and J is TRBJ2-7; D possibly corresponds to TRBD1 (6 bases). This CDR3 has 15 amino acids. Germline CDR1 reads KGHSH; CDR2 reads LQKENI. The CDR3 region is CASSPQGQGSYEQYF. The CDR3, as DNA: TGTGCCAGCTCGCCACAGGGCCAGGGTTCCTACGAGCAGTACTTC.

The genes are TRBV10-3 and TRBJ2-1; 8 bases align to TRBD1. Germline V CDR1 and CDR2: ENHRY, SYGVKD. This CDR3 region has 18 residues. V lost 0 bases, J lost 0 bases, and 7 bases stayed unmatched. CDR3 sequence reads: CAISESAGGQSSYNEQFF. As DNA, the CDR3 is TGTGCCATCAGTGAGTCGGCAGGGGGCCAGAGCTCCTACAATGAGCAGTTCTTC.

This clone was found once. The chain joins TRBV30 to TRBJ2-1, with 10 bases fitting TRBD2. After removal of 0 bases from V and 4 bases from J, the junction contained 9 bases not matched to a gene. CDR1 is GTSNPN, CDR2 SVGIG, per germline (reference sequence). This CDR3 has 17 amino acids. The CDR3 loop reads CAWSVRDRTSGYNEQFF. The CDR3 nucleotides read TGTGCCTGGAGTGTACGGGATCGGACTAGCGGATACAATGAGCAGTTCTTC.

This clone was detected a few times. The rearrangement joins TRBV29-1 to TRBJ1-1; 9 positions match TRBD1. Per the germline V gene, CDR1 is SQVTM and CDR2 is ANQGSEA. The CDR3 spans 13 residues. Trimming at V came to 3 bases and at J to 3 bases, leaving 2 bases not matched to a gene. The CDR3 sequence is CSVEGDRDTEAFF. DNA of the CDR3: TGCAGCGTTGAGGGGGACAGGGACACTGAAGCTTTCTTT.

The rearrangement joins TRBV24-1 to TRBJ2-1, with 9 bases that match TRBD1. This CDR3 comprises 15 residues. Germline trimming cut 3 bases from V and 8 bases from J; bases unmatched to any gene: 7. Germline V CDR1 and CDR2: KGHDR, SFDVKD. CDR3 coding DNA: TGTGCCACCAGTGATCCCGGGACAGGGTTCCATGAGCAGTTCTTC. This gives the protein CATSDPGTGFHEQFF.

This clone was counted between two and nine times. The chain carries TRBV3-1 (or the pseudogene TRBV3-2) and TRBJ1-1, with a possible D match to TRBD1 (6 bases). CDR3 size: 17 residues. V lost 0 bases, J lost 5 bases, and 19 bases lay in between. Per the germline V gene, CDR1 is LGHDT and CDR2 is YNNKEL (reference sequence). CDR3: CASSQDRGAPLPTEAFF. CDR3 nucleotides: TGTGCCAGCAGCCAAGATCGGGGGGCCCCCTTGCCTACTGAAGCTTTCTTT.

This chain joins TRBV27 and TRBJ1-6; 7 bases fit TRBD1. Germline V CDR1 and CDR2: MNHEY, SMNVEV (reference sequence). This CDR3 spans 14 amino acids. J lost 9 bases, V lost 3 bases, and 5 bases had no gene match. The CDR3 sequence is CASSFWDSRSPLHF. CDR3 in DNA: TGTGCCAGCAGTTTTTGGGACAGCCGTTCACCCCTCCACTTT.

This chain uses TRBV5-4 with TRBJ2-1; TRBD2 agrees at 12 bases. V was clipped by 4 bases and J by 1 base; unmatched bases: 6. Germline-derived CDR1 and CDR2 are SGHNT and YYREEE (reference sequence). The CDR3 length is 17 residues. The CDR3 protein is CASSPILAGGSYNEQFF. For the CDR3, the DNA is TGTGCCAGCAGCCCGATACTAGCGGGGGGTTCCTACAATGAGCAGTTCTTC.

The chain links TRBV7-8 to TRBJ1-1; D not certain. Trimming stripped 5 bases from V and 8 bases from J, with 12 bases between. From germline, CDR1 is SGHVS and CDR2 FQNEAQ. The CDR3 is made up of 12 amino acids. The CDR3 loop is CASSHREEEAFF. The DNA of the CDR3 is TGTGCCAGCAGCCATAGGGAGGAGGAAGCTTTCTTT.

This chain uses TRBV11-3 with TRBJ2-2; TRBD2 matches 14 bases. Per germline, CDR1 SGHNT and CDR2 YENEEA. CDR3 size: 20 residues. The J segment lost 2 bases and the V segment lost 4 bases, leaving 12 bases of the junction unmatched. CDR3 coding DNA: TGTGCCAGCAGCTCTTTAAAGGGACTAGCGGGAGCTTTTAACACCGGGGAGCTGTTTTTT. Residues: CASSSLKGLAGAFNTGELFF.

The V call is TRBV2, the J call TRBJ2-1; D is possibly TRBD2 (6 bases). The length of the CDR3 is 15 residues. CDR1 SNHLY and CDR2 FYNNEI come from the germline V gene. The V and J ends lost 7 bases and 0 bases respectively, with 13 bases between them. The CDR3 protein is CASMADGGSYNEQFF. CDR3 sequence (DNA): TGTGCCAGCATGGCTGACGGGGGCTCCTACAATGAGCAGTTCTTC.

The CDR3 loop is CASSSRGYEQYF. In DNA, the CDR3 is TGTGCCAGCAGCTCTAGAGGATACGAGCAGTACTTC. The chain combines TRBV11-2 with TRBJ2-7, with D uncertain. The CDR3 covers 12 residues. In germline, CDR1 is SGHAT, CDR2 FQNNGV. V lost 4 bases and J 4 bases, leaving 8 bases between the germline ends.

The chain links TRBV10-2 to TRBJ2-5; D gene ambiguous. The CDR3 is made up of 13 amino acids. Trimming stripped 8 bases from V and 4 bases from J, with 14 bases between. In germline, CDR1 is WSHSY, CDR2 SAAADI. The CDR3 nucleotides read TGCGCCAGCCGACGCGGCGTGGGAGAGACCCAGTACTTC. Encoded protein: CASRRGVGETQYF.

V is TRBV2 and J is TRBJ2-7; D is perhaps TRBD1 (7 bases). The CDR3 is made up of 15 amino acids. Germline values: CDR1 SNHLY, CDR2 FYNNEI. Trimming took 7 bases from V and 2 from J, leaving 18 bases between them. The CDR3, as DNA: TGTGCCAGCATGGAGGGACAGATCGTTCCCTACGAGCAGTACTTC. It is translated as CASMEGQIVPYEQYF.

The V call is TRBV5-5, the J call TRBJ2-7; weak D call: TRBD1 (6 bases). This CDR3 comprises 15 residues. CDR1 is SGHKS and CDR2 is YYEKEE in the germline V gene (reference sequence). Trimming removed 4 bases at V and 3 bases at J, with 17 bases between. The CDR3 DNA follows: TGTGCCAGCAGCCAGGCCCCAGGGGCTATCTACGAGCAGTACTTC. This gives the protein CASSQAPGAIYEQYF.

The chain couples TRBV19 to TRBJ1-1; TRBD1 is a possible D gene (6 bases). CDR3 size: 14 residues. V was cut by 4 bases and J by 5 bases, with 14 bases left in between. Germline CDR1 reads LNHDA; CDR2 reads SQIVND (reference sequence). CDR3 amino acids: CASSTYRDYTEAFF. The DNA of the CDR3 is TGTGCCAGTAGTACCTACAGGGATTATACTGAAGCTTTCTTT.